Here is one T cell receptor (beta chain) with its context. Its antigen is unidentified. These data come from a study of PD-1 blockade in classical Hodgkin lymphoma. The CDR3 is 14 amino acids. V was cut by 3 bases and J by 4 bases, with 15 bases left in between. Germline CDR1 GTSNPN, CDR2 SVGIG (reference sequence). Sequencing was performed with immunoSEQ multiplex PCR; in TCRdb, only in-frame clones are kept and a portion is missing. The sample records some 30,000 clones, around 89% being singletons. Indicated time point: newly diagnosed, previously untreated cHL patient sample. Magnetic negative selection was used to purify CD4+ T cells from thawed PBMCs. Newly diagnosed classical Hodgkin lymphoma PBMCs, still untreated, provided the comparison samples. Whole-study results and caveats: When set against healthy donors, newly diagnosed patients were reported to show lower baseline TCR diversity. The origin of the repertoire differences remains undefined, with disease activity or prior therapy as possible causes.

Sequencing used CD4+ T cells from blood. The source is a human donor with classical Hodgkin lymphoma. The rearrangement joins TRBV30 to TRBJ1-2; D might be TRBD1 (6 bases). The CDR3 loop is CAWRPSGAIYGYTF. The CDR3 DNA reads TGTGCCTGGAGGCCATCAGGGGCCATCTATGGCTACACCTTC.